The 25 T cell receptor beta chains reported below all come from one sample, sequenced in a study of identical twins. TCRdb passed the 5' RACE reads through MiXCR, listing each CDR3 protein once. The data hold more than 400,000 distinct CDR3 sequences, with approximately 16% observed a single time. This same sample was also taken into another study, of yellow fever vaccine responses in identical twins.

Sequences were obtained from CD4+ T cells sorted from blood. The source is a woman in her late teens or twenties in good health.

This clonotype was seen a few times. V gene TRBV10-2 combines with J gene TRBJ1-3, with D tentatively TRBD1 (5 bases). CDR3 length equals 14 residues. Germline values: CDR1 WSHSY, CDR2 SAAADI. V lost 5 bases, J lost 4 bases, and 12 bases lay in between. The CDR3 DNA follows: TGCGCCAGCAGTTTAACAGGTTCAGGAAACACCATATATTTT. The encoded protein is CASSLTGSGNTIYF.

This clonotype was observed many times. The V gene is TRBV12-3 or TRBV12-4, the J gene TRBJ1-3; D remains unclear. Trimming removed 1 base at V and 0 bases at J, with 4 bases between. CDR3 length equals 14 residues. CDR3 sequence: CASSLGFSGNTIYF. The CDR3 DNA follows: TGTGCCAGCAGTTTAGGGTTCTCTGGAAACACCATATATTTT.

This clonotype was found a few times. This chain links TRBV4-1 with TRBJ2-5; D might be TRBD2 (5 bases). The CDR3 spans 13 residues. Germline CDR1 and CDR2: MGHRA and YSYEKL. V was clipped by 3 bases and J by 9 bases, with 14 bases between them. The CDR3 nucleotides are TGCGCCAGCAGCCAGACGGGATTGTGGGCCCAGTACTTC. Encoded protein: CASSQTGLWAQYF.

The chain employs TRBV7-9 and TRBJ2-5; D is unresolved. This CDR3 has 13 residues. Germline assignment: CDR1 SEHNR and CDR2 FQNEAQ (reference sequence). Trimming pared 2 bases from V and 5 bases from J, leaving 9 bases between. The CDR3: CASSLTQKETQYF. The CDR3, as DNA: TGTGCCAGCAGCTTAACACAGAAGGAGACCCAGTACTTC. The variable domain in full, completed from reference TRBV7-9 and TRBJ2-5, reads DTGVSQNPRHKITKRGQNVTFRCDPISEHNRLYWYRQTLGQGPEFLTYFQNEAQLEKSRLLSDRFSAERPKGSFSTLEIQRTEQGDSAMYLCASSLTQKETQYFGPGTRLLVL.

Only a few counts were recorded for this clonotype. This chain connects TRBV5-1 to TRBJ1-1, with D possibly TRBD1 on 5 matching bases. This CDR3 region has 14 residues. Germline-derived CDR1 and CDR2 are SGHRS and YFSETQ. V shed 8 bases and J shed 0 bases, with 14 bases lying between them. This CDR3 reads CASRPGGLNTEAFF. The CDR3 DNA follows: TGCGCCAGTAGACCCGGGGGTCTGAACACTGAAGCTTTCTTT.

The V and J genes are TRBV2 and TRBJ2-1; D is unresolved. The CDR3 sequence is 16 residues long. Germline CDR1 and CDR2: SNHLY and FYNNEI. Trimming stripped 6 bases from V and 0 bases from J, with 15 bases between. In DNA form, the CDR3 reads TGTGCCAGCAGCCCGCGACTCACAAGCTCCTACAATGAGCAGTTCTTC. As protein: CASSPRLTSSYNEQFF. The full variable domain, in which reference TRBV2 and TRBJ2-1 provide the parts outside the CDR3, is EPEVTQTPSHQVTQMGQEVILRCVPISNHLYFYWYRQILGQKVEFLVSFYNNEISEKSEIFDDQFSVERPDGSNFTLKIRSTKLEDSAMYFCASSPRLTSSYNEQFFGPGTRLTVL.

This clonotype was counted at least ten times. J is TRBJ2-7 and V is TRBV12-3 or TRBV12-4; 9 positions match TRBD2. The V gene end was trimmed by 2 bases and the J gene end by 2 bases; junction bases not matched to a gene: 4. This CDR3 is built from 15 residues. The CDR3 region has the DNA TGTGCCAGCAGTTTAAACCTAGCGGGGACCTACGAGCAGTACTTC. The encoded protein is CASSLNLAGTYEQYF.

Here the CDR3 reads CASSLAGRVIQYF. CDR3 sequence (DNA): TGTGCCAGCAGTTTAGCTGGGCGGGTCATTCAGTACTTC. V gene TRBV12-3 or TRBV12-4 combines with J gene TRBJ2-4; maybe TRBD2 (5 bases). V lost 0 bases and J lost 9, with 9 bases in between. This CDR3 is built from 13 residues.

The V gene is TRBV5-1, the J gene TRBJ1-6; 7 bases agree with TRBD1. Germline-derived CDR1 and CDR2 are SGHRS and YFSETQ. CDR3 size: 14 residues. The trim removed 5 bases at V and 9 bases at J, leaving 8 bases unmatched. Here the CDR3 reads CASSFAGGRSPLHF. The CDR3, as DNA: TGCGCCAGCAGTTTTGCAGGGGGGCGTTCACCCCTCCACTTT. The whole variable domain, remainder taken from reference TRBV5-1 and TRBJ1-6, is KAGVTQTPRYLIKTRGQQVTLSCSPISGHRSVSWYQQTPGQGLQFLFEYFSETQRNKGNFPGRFSGRQFSNSRSEMNVSTLELGDSALYLCASSFAGGRSPLHFGNGTRLTVT.

The chain combines TRBV10-2 with TRBJ1-1; no clear D. The germline V gene has CDR1 WSHSY and CDR2 SAAADI. V lost 8 bases, J lost 1 base, and 8 bases lay in between. CDR3 length: 12 amino acids. CDR3 residues: CASESGNTEAFF. In DNA form, the CDR3 reads TGCGCCAGCGAGTCAGGGAACACTGAAGCTTTCTTT.

The chain links TRBV7-9 to TRBJ1-2, with D unclear. V dropped 3 bases and J dropped 6 bases, with 14 bases sitting between them. This CDR3 has 14 amino acids. Germline V CDR1 and CDR2: SEHNR, FQNEAQ (reference sequence). The CDR3 loop reads CASSFSGFMDGYTF. As DNA, the CDR3 is TGTGCCAGCAGCTTTTCGGGCTTCATGGATGGCTACACCTTC.

This clonotype was seen repeatedly, ten times or more. The rearrangement uses TRBV5-1 and TRBJ1-1; D is uncertain. The CDR3 length is 13 residues. Trimming left V 4 bases short and J 1 base short, with 8 bases between. Germline V lookup: CDR1 SGHRS, CDR2 YFSETQ. CDR3 sequence (DNA): TGCGCCAGCAGCCCCGGGTCGAACACTGAAGCTTTCTTT. This translates into CASSPGSNTEAFF.

The chain carries TRBV7-8 and TRBJ2-1; 7 positions agree with TRBD2. CDR1 SGHVS and CDR2 FQNEAQ come from the germline V gene. This CDR3 is 14 amino acids long. V was clipped by 4 bases and J by 6 bases; unmatched bases: 6. The CDR3 DNA is TGTGCCAGCAGCTCGTCGACTAGCAGCAATGAGCAGTTCTTC. Protein product: CASSSSTSSNEQFF.

This clonotype was observed a handful of times. DNA of the CDR3: TGTGCCAGCAGCGTAGTGTCGTCGGCCGGGGAGCTGTTTTTT. Encoded protein: CASSVVSSAGELFF. J is TRBJ2-2 and V is TRBV9; D uncertain. Trimming stripped 0 bases from V and 6 bases from J, with 9 bases between. The CDR3 sequence is 14 residues long. In germline, CDR1 is SGDLS, CDR2 YYNGEE.

This clonotype showed up just a few times. The chain uses TRBV5-5 and TRBJ1-2; 7 positions agree with TRBD1. Trimming took 2 bases from V and 8 from J; bases not matched to a gene: 3. Looked up from germline, CDR1 is SGHKS and CDR2 is YYEKEE (reference sequence). The CDR3 covers 12 residues. The CDR3 protein is CASSFTGEGYTF. Written as DNA, the CDR3 is TGTGCCAGCAGCTTCACAGGGGAAGGCTACACCTTC.

This clonotype was found a few times. The CDR3 region has the DNA TGTGCCAGCAGCTATGGACGGTTTACTGAAGCTTTCTTT. It is translated as CASSYGRFTEAFF. The chain uses TRBV7-2 and TRBJ1-1; the D is unclear. Germline CDR1 reads SGHTA; CDR2 reads FQGNSA. Trimming removed 4 bases from V and 5 bases from J, with 11 bases in between. This CDR3 spans 13 amino acids.

This clonotype came up many times. This chain joins TRBV5-1 and TRBJ2-1, with D possibly matching TRBD2 (6 bases). The CDR3 extends over 14 amino acids. Germline V gene lookup returns CDR1 SGHRS and CDR2 YFSETQ. V was shortened by 3 bases and J by 5 bases, with 12 bases between the two germline ends. The CDR3 is CASSSALANNEQFF. CDR3 nucleotides: TGCGCCAGCAGCTCGGCCCTAGCGAACAATGAGCAGTTCTTC. Full variable domain (outside the CDR3, taken from reference TRBV5-1 and TRBJ2-1): KAGVTQTPRYLIKTRGQQVTLSCSPISGHRSVSWYQQTPGQGLQFLFEYFSETQRNKGNFPGRFSGRQFSNSRSEMNVSTLELGDSALYLCASSSALANNEQFFGPGTRLTVL.

As to this clonotype: At one of its ends the junction is not consistent with the germline gene, which may arise from a read error. The CDR3 nucleotides read TGTGTCAGCAGCTCCCTAGCGGGAAGAGACAATGAGCAGTTCTTC. The encoded protein is CVSSSLAGRDNEQFF. The chain couples TRBV11-2 to TRBJ2-1; 9 nucleotides line up with TRBD2. The germline V gene encodes CDR1 SGHAT and CDR2 FQNNGV. The CDR3 is made up of 15 amino acids.

J is TRBJ2-5 and V is TRBV5-1; 7 bases fit TRBD1. There are 14 residues in the CDR3. The V and J ends lost 0 bases and 4 bases, in that order; junction bases with no gene match: 3. CDR1 SGHRS and CDR2 YFSETQ come from the germline V gene. The CDR3 nucleotides are TGCGCCAGCAGCTTGGAACAGGGGATAGAGACCCAGTACTTC. It yields the protein CASSLEQGIETQYF.

The chain employs TRBV28 and TRBJ2-7; no firm D call. The CDR3 extends over 18 amino acids. In germline, CDR1 is MDHEN, CDR2 SYDVKM. Trimming took 11 bases from V and 0 from J, leaving 29 bases between them. The CDR3 protein is CAFPRPGSPLQSSYEQYF. In nucleotides, the CDR3 is TGTGCCTTTCCTCGGCCCGGCAGCCCCCTCCAAAGCTCCTACGAGCAGTACTTC.

V and J are TRBV7-9 and TRBJ2-3, with D possibly matching TRBD2 (6 bases). V lost 8 bases, J lost 4 bases, and 13 bases lay in between. This CDR3 spans 13 amino acids. From germline, CDR1 is SEHNR and CDR2 FQNEAQ (reference sequence). CDR3 loop: CASGPSSADTQYF. DNA for the CDR3: TGTGCCAGCGGGCCCTCTAGCGCAGATACGCAGTATTTT.

The rearrangement uses TRBV12-3 or TRBV12-4 and TRBJ2-7; D remains ambiguous. V lost 4 bases and J lost 2, with 6 bases in between. The CDR3 contains 12 residues. This chain's CDR3 is CASSSVPYEQYF. The CDR3 region has the DNA TGTGCCAGCAGTTCCGTTCCCTACGAGCAGTACTTC.

This clonotype was observed a few times. The chain has TRBV7-2 and TRBJ2-7; D not certain. The CDR3 totals 14 residues. Germline CDR1 SGHTA, CDR2 FQGNSA. Trimming stripped 1 base from V and 4 bases from J, with 11 bases between. The CDR3 reads CASSLEAGWYEQYV. The CDR3 coding sequence is TGTGCCAGCAGCTTAGAGGCAGGTTGGTACGAGCAGTACGTC.

In this sample, this clonotype turned up a few times. V usage is TRBV6-1 and J usage is TRBJ2-7; the D gene is possibly TRBD1 (7 bases). Trimming took off 6 bases at V and 1 base at J, with 16 bases between the two ends. The CDR3 covers 15 residues. Germline V gives CDR1 MNHNS, CDR2 SASEGT. The CDR3, as DNA: TGTGCCAGCAGAAACTTTCAGGGGGGATCCTACGAGCAGTACTTC. Its protein is CASRNFQGGSYEQYF.

This clonotype has more than one count but fewer than ten. The chain recombines TRBV4-1 with TRBJ2-4; tentatively, D is TRBD2 (6 bases). V was pared by 1 base and J by 4 bases, with 17 bases between. This CDR3 contains 17 residues. Germline values: CDR1 MGHRA, CDR2 YSYEKL. The chain's CDR3 is CASSQGMEDSGKNIQYF. CDR3 in DNA: TGCGCCAGCAGCCAAGGAATGGAGGATAGCGGTAAAAACATTCAGTACTTC.